This T cell receptor beta chain was documented in a study of blood T cell repertoires in COVID-19. Study background: Some COVID-19 samples were acute and others convalescent; all came from the United States, Italy and Spain. Sources were T cells, B-cell-depleted T cells, or PBMCs; the material itself was cDNA or gDNA.

The CDR3 length is 15 residues. The germline gives CDR1 MNHEY, CDR2 SVGAGI. V lost 7 bases, J lost 4 bases, and 17 bases lay in between. Authors' analysis steps: Reference gene primer amplification gave nucleated cell count estimates. Method: immunoSEQ multiplex PCR; TCRdb's copy keeps in-frame clones and lacks some. V, J and clone size were drawn from that table, and D and trimming were deduced from the DNA. Among tens of thousands of clones, roughly 90% were seen once, and the ten largest hold 2.5% to 3.5%. This chain links TRBV6-5 with TRBJ1-3; a possible D gene is TRBD1 (6 bases). Specimen: peripheral blood. The clonotype comes from a human donor in a cohort sampled during active COVID-19. Written as DNA, the CDR3 is TGTGCCAGCACTCCGAGCGGGACACGCGGAAACACCATATATTTT. Translating gives CASTPSGTRGNTIYF.